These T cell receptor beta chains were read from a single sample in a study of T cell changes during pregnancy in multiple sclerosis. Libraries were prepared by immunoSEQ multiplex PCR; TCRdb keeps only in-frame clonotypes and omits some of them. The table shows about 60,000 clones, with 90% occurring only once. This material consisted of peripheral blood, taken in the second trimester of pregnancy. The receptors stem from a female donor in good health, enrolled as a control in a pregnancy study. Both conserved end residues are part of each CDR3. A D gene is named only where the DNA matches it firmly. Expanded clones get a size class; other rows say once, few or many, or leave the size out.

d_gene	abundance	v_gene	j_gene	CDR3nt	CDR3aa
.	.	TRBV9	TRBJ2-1	TGTGCCAGCAGCGTAGTAGGGGACATGAGGAATGAGCAGTTCTTC	CASSVVGDMRNEQFF
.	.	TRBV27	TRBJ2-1	TGTGCCAGCAGTTTCAGGGGTTCGAATGAGCAGTTCTTC	CASSFRGSNEQFF
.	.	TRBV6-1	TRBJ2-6	TGTGCCAGCAGAGCCTCTGGGGCCAACGTCCTGACTTTC	CASRASGANVLTF
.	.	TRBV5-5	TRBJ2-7	TGTGCCAGCAGCTTGTTTGCAGGGCCCGCCTACGAGCAGTACTTC	CASSLFAGPAYEQYF
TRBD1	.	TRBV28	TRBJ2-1	TGTGCCAGCAGAATGGACAGGGGGCGGAACAATGAGCAGTTCTTC	CASRMDRGRNNEQFF
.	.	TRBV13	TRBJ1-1	TGTGCCAGCAGCTCGGGGGAATGGGGGAACACTGAAGCTTTCTTT	CASSSGEWGNTEAFF
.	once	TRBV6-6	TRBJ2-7	TGTGCCACAAGAGGAGACAGCCCCCACGAGCAGTACTTC	CATRGDSPHEQYF
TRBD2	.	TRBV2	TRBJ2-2	TGTGCCACCTCGCTGCGGAGCGGGAGGGGCACCGGGGAGCTGTTTTTT	CATSLRSGRGTGELFF
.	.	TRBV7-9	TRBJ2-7	TGTGCCAGCAGCTTAGCGTTGCGGGAATACGAGCAGTACTTC	CASSLALREYEQYF
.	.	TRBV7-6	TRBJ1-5	TGTGCCAGCAGCTTAGTCAAGGGGTTTAATCAGCCCCAGCATTTT	CASSLVKGFNQPQHF
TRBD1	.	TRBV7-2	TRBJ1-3	TGTGCCAGCAGCGTAGGACAGGGGGCGTTCGGAAACACCATATATTTT	CASSVGQGAFGNTIYF